The clone carrying this T cell receptor (beta chain) was counted only a few times. One end of the junction is discordant with germline, which a read error may explain. TCRdb recomputed calls from the 5' RACE reads with MiXCR, one row per CDR3 protein. The sample includes a few thousand distinct CDR3 sequences, about 69% of them seen just once. The CDR3 spans 12 residues. Germline V gives CDR1 SGHAT, CDR2 FQNNGV. Treg sorting used a CD4+CD25+CD127-/low gate. The TCR sequence derives from a female donor with breast cancer. Sample: Tregs sorted from blood. The chain uses TRBV11-2 and TRBJ2-7; D call uncertain. CDR3 DNA: TGTGCCCGCAGCTTATGGTCGTGGGAGCAGTACTTC. This sequence encodes CARSLWSWEQYF.